This TCR beta chain was sequenced for a study of cytomegalovirus exposure and HLA in healthy donors. Findings and limits, study-wide: Certain sequence variants were highly shared and formed a cluster, and this cluster was likely a sequencing artifact. V- and J-gene trimming of TCR beta was linked (in a later analysis) to a missense DCLRE1C variant. Despite most TCR sequences being rare, some public TCRs occurred in many donors. HLA alleles showed associations with 16,951 TCR beta sequences in a later analysis, at a 0.05 false discovery rate.

In regard to this clone: Its antigen is not identified.

The study ran its PCR with 60 Vbeta and 13 Jbeta primers. Sequenced by immunoSEQ multiplex PCR; TCRdb stores in-frame clones only, minus some. The sample includes 80,000 to 100,000 clones, roughly 83% of them seen just once. CDR1 and CDR2 (germline): SNHLY, FYNNEI. Trimming cost V 6 bases and J 0 bases, with 10 bases left between them. This CDR3 has 14 amino acids. The chain has TRBV2 and TRBJ2-3; D is unresolved. The origin of this receptor is a male donor in good health and CMV-seropositive. Sequencing used PBMCs. The CDR3 protein is CASRESRSTDTQYF. The DNA of the CDR3 is TGTGCCAGCAGGGAATCCCGTAGCACAGATACGCAGTATTTT.